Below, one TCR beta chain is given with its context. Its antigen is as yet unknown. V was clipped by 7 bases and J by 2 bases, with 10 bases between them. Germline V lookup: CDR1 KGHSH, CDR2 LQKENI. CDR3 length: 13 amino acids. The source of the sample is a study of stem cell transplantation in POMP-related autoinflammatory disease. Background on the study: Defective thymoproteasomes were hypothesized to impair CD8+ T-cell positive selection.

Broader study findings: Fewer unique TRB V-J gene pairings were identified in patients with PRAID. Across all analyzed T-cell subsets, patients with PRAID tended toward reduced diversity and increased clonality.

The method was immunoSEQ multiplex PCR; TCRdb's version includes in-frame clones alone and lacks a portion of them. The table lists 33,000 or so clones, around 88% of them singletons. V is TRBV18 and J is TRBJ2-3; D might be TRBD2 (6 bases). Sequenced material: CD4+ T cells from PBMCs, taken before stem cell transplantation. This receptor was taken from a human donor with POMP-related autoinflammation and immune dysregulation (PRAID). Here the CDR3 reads CASFGTYTDTQYF. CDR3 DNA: TGTGCCAGCTTCGGGACTTACACAGATACGCAGTATTTT.